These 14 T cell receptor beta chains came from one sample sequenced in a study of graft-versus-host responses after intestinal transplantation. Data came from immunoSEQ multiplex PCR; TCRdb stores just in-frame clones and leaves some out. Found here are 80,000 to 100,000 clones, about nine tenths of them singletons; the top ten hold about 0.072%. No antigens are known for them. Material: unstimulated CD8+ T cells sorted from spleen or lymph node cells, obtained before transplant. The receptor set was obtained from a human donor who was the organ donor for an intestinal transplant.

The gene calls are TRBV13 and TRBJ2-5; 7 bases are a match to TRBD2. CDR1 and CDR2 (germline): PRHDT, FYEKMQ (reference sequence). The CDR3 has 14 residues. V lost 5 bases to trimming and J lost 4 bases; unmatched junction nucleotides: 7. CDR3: CASSLEGRVETQYF. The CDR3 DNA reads TGTGCCAGCAGCCTGGAAGGGAGGGTAGAGACCCAGTACTTC.

CDR3 sequence (DNA): TGTGCCAGCAGCTTGACACCGGGACAGAATTCACCCCTCCACTTT. As protein: CASSLTPGQNSPLHF. The chain combines TRBV6-4 with TRBJ1-6, with 7 bases identical to TRBD1. Germline assignment: CDR1 MRHNA and CDR2 SNTAGT. The junction had 9 bases not matched to a gene; V was cut back by 6 bases and J by 7 bases. The CDR3 spans 15 residues.

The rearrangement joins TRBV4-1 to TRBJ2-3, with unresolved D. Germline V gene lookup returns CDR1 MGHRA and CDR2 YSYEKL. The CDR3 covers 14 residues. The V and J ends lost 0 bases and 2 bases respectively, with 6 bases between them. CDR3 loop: CASSQEENTDTQYF. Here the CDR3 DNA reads TGCGCCAGCAGCCAAGAGGAGAACACAGATACGCAGTATTTT.

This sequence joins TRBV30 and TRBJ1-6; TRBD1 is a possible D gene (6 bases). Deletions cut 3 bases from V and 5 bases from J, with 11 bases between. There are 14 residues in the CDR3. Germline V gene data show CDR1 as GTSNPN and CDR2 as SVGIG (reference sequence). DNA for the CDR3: TGTGCCTGGAGGCGGACAGAAAATAATTCACCCCTCCACTTT. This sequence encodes CAWRRTENNSPLHF.

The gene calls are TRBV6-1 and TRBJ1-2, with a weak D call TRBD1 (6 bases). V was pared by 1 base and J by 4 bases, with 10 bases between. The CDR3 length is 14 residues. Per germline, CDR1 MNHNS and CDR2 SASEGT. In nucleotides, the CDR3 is TGTGCCAGCAGTGAAGGAACAGGGAGCTATGGCTACACCTTC. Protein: CASSEGTGSYGYTF.

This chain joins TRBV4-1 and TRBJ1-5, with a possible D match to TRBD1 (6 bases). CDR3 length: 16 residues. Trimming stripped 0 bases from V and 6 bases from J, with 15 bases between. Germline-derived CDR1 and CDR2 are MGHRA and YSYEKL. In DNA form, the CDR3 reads TGCGCCAGCAGCCAAGATTGGGGGGGCCTGGGTCAGCCCCAGCATTTT. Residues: CASSQDWGGLGQPQHF.

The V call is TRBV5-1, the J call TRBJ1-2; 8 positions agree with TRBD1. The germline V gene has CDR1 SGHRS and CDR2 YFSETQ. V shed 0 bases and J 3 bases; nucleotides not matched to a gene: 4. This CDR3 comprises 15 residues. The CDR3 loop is CASSLGDRIDYGYTF. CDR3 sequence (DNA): TGCGCCAGCAGCTTGGGGGACAGGATAGACTATGGCTACACCTTC.

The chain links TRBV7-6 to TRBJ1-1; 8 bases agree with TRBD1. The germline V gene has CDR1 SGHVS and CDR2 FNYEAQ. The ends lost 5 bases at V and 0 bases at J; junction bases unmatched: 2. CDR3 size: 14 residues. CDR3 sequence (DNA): TGTGCCAGCAGCGCAGGGGGCCTGAACACTGAAGCTTTCTTT. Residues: CASSAGGLNTEAFF.

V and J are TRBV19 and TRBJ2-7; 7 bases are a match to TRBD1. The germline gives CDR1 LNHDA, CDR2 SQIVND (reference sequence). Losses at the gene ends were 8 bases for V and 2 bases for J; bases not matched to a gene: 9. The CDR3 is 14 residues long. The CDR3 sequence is CASSETGNPYEQYF. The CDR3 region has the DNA TGTGCCAGTTCGGAGACAGGGAATCCCTACGAGCAGTACTTC.

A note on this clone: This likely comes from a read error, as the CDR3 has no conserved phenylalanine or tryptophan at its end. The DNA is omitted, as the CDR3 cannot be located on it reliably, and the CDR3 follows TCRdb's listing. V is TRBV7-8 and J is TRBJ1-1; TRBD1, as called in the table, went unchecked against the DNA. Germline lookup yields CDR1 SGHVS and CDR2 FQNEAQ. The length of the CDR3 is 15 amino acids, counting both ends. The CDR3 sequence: CASSSGAPIPFDRDY.

The CDR3 nucleotides read TGCGCCAGCAGCTGGCTCAGGGACAGGGTCGAGTTAGTCGATGAGCAGTTCTTC. It translates to CASSWLRDRVELVDEQFF. The chain has TRBV5-1 and TRBJ2-1; 9 bases are a match to TRBD1. Trimming took 3 bases from V and 8 from J; bases not matched to a gene: 18. Germline assignment: CDR1 SGHRS and CDR2 YFSETQ. The CDR3 runs to 18 residues.

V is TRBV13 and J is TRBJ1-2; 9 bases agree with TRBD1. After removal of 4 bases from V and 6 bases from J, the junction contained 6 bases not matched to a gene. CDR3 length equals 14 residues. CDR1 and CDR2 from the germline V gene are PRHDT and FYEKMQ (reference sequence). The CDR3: CASSSWDRADGYTF. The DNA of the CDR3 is TGTGCCAGCAGCTCGTGGGACAGGGCGGATGGCTACACCTTC.

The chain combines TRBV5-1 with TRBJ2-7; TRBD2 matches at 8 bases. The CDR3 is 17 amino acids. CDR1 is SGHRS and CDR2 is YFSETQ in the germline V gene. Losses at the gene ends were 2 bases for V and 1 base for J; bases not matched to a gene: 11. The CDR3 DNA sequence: TGCGCCAGCAGCTTCGGGATACTAGCGGCATCATCCTACGAGCAGTACTTC. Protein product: CASSFGILAASSYEQYF.

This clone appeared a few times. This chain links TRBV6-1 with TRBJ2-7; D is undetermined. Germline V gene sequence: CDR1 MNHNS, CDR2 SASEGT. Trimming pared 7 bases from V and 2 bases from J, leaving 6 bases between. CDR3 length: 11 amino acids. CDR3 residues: CASKRTYEQYF. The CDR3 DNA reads TGTGCCAGCAAGAGGACCTACGAGCAGTACTTC.